This entry lists 28 T cell receptor beta chains sequenced from one sample in a study of blood T cell repertoires in COVID-19. The data were produced by immunoSEQ multiplex PCR, yet TCRdb's version contains in-frame clones alone and is incomplete. Of approximately 270,000 clones listed, about 80% are singletons. The material sequenced was peripheral blood. The receptors here all came from a person between 70 and 80 years old with COVID-19, enrolled during active disease.

The chain joins TRBV12-3 or TRBV12-4 to TRBJ1-6; D possibly corresponds to TRBD1 (6 bases). The V end was cut by 5 bases, the J end by 9 bases, with 11 bases between. CDR3 size: 13 residues. The CDR3 sequence is CASSLIQGSPLHF. The CDR3 DNA reads as TGTGCCAGCAGTCTAATACAGGGTTCACCCCTCCACTTT.

This clone was seen a few times. This rearrangement joins TRBV19 to TRBJ1-2; 7 bases align to TRBD1. Germline assignment: CDR1 LNHDA and CDR2 SQIVND (reference sequence). Trimming removed 7 bases from V and 6 bases from J; junction bases left unmatched: 20. The CDR3 sequence is 17 residues long. The CDR3 nucleotides are TGTGCCAGTACTCTATGGTCCCCTACGCAGGGGGTGGATGGCTACACCTTC. This translates into CASTLWSPTQGVDGYTF.

J is TRBJ1-5 and V is TRBV19; no firm D call. Germline CDR1 reads LNHDA; CDR2 reads SQIVND (reference sequence). The ends were cut back, 5 bases at V and 6 bases at J, with 11 bases in the middle. This CDR3 contains 13 residues. The CDR3 loop is CASSRQSGQPQHF. CDR3 DNA sequence: TGTGCCAGTAGTCGGCAGTCGGGTCAGCCCCAGCATTTT.

V is TRBV6-5 and J is TRBJ2-3; weak D call: TRBD1 (6 bases). Germline CDR1 is MNHEY and CDR2 is SVGAGI. Trimming removed 0 bases at V and 4 bases at J, with 14 bases between. The CDR3 spans 16 residues. The CDR3 DNA sequence: TGTGCCAGCAGTTACTCGAAGCAGGGGAACCCAGATACGCAGTATTTT. It encodes CASSYSKQGNPDTQYF.

The chain is built from TRBV28 and TRBJ2-2, with TRBD1 matching 9 bases. This CDR3 is built from 13 residues. Germline V gene lookup returns CDR1 MDHEN and CDR2 SYDVKM. V lost 11 bases and J lost 6; bases outside the gene matches: 7. The CDR3 loop is CASGQGGAGELFF. As DNA, the CDR3 is TGTGCCTCGGGACAGGGAGGGGCCGGGGAGCTGTTTTTT.

The gene calls are TRBV6-2 or TRBV6-3 and TRBJ1-6; the D gene is possibly TRBD1 (5 bases). CDR3 size: 14 residues. The V gene lost 6 bases and the J gene lost 7 bases, with 13 bases spanning the gap. The germline gives CDR1 MNHEY, CDR2 SVGEGT. This CDR3 is CASSPGGWNSPLHF. CDR3 bases: TGTGCCAGCAGCCCCGGGGGGTGGAATTCACCCCTCCACTTT.

The V call is TRBV9, the J call TRBJ2-1; 10 bases align to TRBD2. Germline V lookup: CDR1 SGDLS, CDR2 YYNGEE. The CDR3 has 19 residues. Trimming removed 0 bases from V and 7 bases from J; junction bases left unmatched: 16. The CDR3 loop reads CASSVGRAGGPGGKNEQFF. For the CDR3, the DNA is TGTGCCAGCAGCGTAGGTCGAGCGGGAGGGCCGGGTGGAAAGAATGAGCAGTTCTTC.

The chain employs TRBV10-3 and TRBJ2-1; perhaps TRBD1 as D (5 bases). The CDR3 length is 13 residues. Trimming stripped 7 bases from V and 6 bases from J, with 13 bases between. Germline V gene lookup returns CDR1 ENHRY and CDR2 SYGVKD. CDR3 residues: CAITGRVGNEQFF. CDR3 bases: TGTGCCATCACGGGCAGGGTTGGCAATGAGCAGTTCTTC.

A note on this clone: The junction and the germline gene differ at one end; a read error may be behind it. This CDR3 is CASTESSGGEGTDTQYF. The CDR3, as DNA: TGCGCCAGCACTGAGAGCTCGGGCGGGGAGGGCACAGATACGCAGTATTTT. This chain links TRBV10-1 with TRBJ2-3; tentatively, D is TRBD2 (6 bases). The CDR3 spans 17 residues. Germline CDR1 reads WNHNN; CDR2 reads SYGVQD (reference sequence).

This sequence joins TRBV5-8 and TRBJ2-7; D gene uncertain. CDR1 and CDR2 from the germline V gene are SGHTS and YDEGEE. The V end lost 4 bases, the J end lost 3 bases, and 17 bases lay between the germline ends. The CDR3 runs to 15 residues. The CDR3 reads CASSPRSPQSYEQYF. The CDR3 DNA follows: TGTGCCAGCAGCCCCAGAAGTCCCCAAAGCTACGAGCAGTACTTC.

Here the CDR3 reads CATSLSPGQGSGELFF. CDR3 nucleotides: TGTGCCACCAGCCTATCCCCGGGACAGGGTTCCGGGGAGCTGTTTTTT. V usage is TRBV15 and J usage is TRBJ2-2; 9 bases line up with TRBD1. V lost 5 bases, J lost 6 bases, and 10 bases stayed unmatched. Germline CDR1 is LNHNV and CDR2 is YYDKDF (reference sequence). There are 16 residues in the CDR3.

V and J are TRBV5-1 and TRBJ2-1; weak D call: TRBD2 (5 bases). Trimming pared 1 base from V and 4 bases from J, leaving 12 bases between. CDR3 length: 15 amino acids. CDR1 and CDR2 from the germline V gene are SGHRS and YFSETQ. The CDR3 nucleotides read TGCGCCAGCAGCTTGTTGGGTGGAGGATACAATGAGCAGTTCTTC. Residues: CASSLLGGGYNEQFF.

The gene calls are TRBV30 and TRBJ2-1, with 15 positions matching TRBD2. Germline V lookup: CDR1 GTSNPN, CDR2 SVGIG (reference sequence). This CDR3 contains 17 residues. The ends lost 0 bases at V and 9 bases at J; junction bases unmatched: 9. The chain's CDR3 is CAWSVRTSGRAQREQFF. The CDR3 DNA follows: TGTGCCTGGAGTGTACGGACTAGCGGGAGGGCCCAGCGTGAGCAGTTCTTC.

The chain joins TRBV19 to TRBJ1-1; D perhaps matches TRBD1 (5 bases). The CDR3 has 12 residues. V was cut by 8 bases and J by 1 base, with 8 bases left in between. Germline lookup yields CDR1 LNHDA and CDR2 SQIVND (reference sequence). The CDR3 protein is CASHTGNTEAFF. Here the CDR3 DNA reads TGTGCCAGTCATACAGGGAACACTGAAGCTTTCTTT.

This chain connects TRBV5-6 to TRBJ2-5, with a possible D match to TRBD1 (6 bases). The ends were cut back, 2 bases at V and 5 bases at J, with 22 bases in the middle. The germline V gene encodes CDR1 SGHDT and CDR2 YYEEEE. This CDR3 contains 17 residues. The CDR3 DNA reads TGTGCCAGCAGCTTTCGCCCAGCTACAGGGAGAGGGGAGACCCAGTACTTC. Translated: CASSFRPATGRGETQYF.

The J gene is TRBJ2-3, the V gene TRBV11-2, with 13 bases that match TRBD2. The germline V gene has CDR1 SGHAT and CDR2 FQNNGV. This CDR3 spans 15 amino acids. J was trimmed by 5 bases and V by 4 bases; bases with no gene match: 3. In DNA form, the CDR3 reads TGTGCCAGCAGCTCGACTAGCGGGAGGCAAGATACGCAGTATTTT. Its translation: CASSSTSGRQDTQYF.

V usage is TRBV3-1 (or the pseudogene TRBV3-2) and J usage is TRBJ2-1; 7 bases match TRBD2. The germline CDR1 and CDR2 sequences are LGHDT and YNNKEL (reference sequence). The junction had 6 bases not matched to a gene; V was cut back by 0 bases and J by 7 bases. The CDR3 has 15 amino acids. The CDR3 reads CASSQESREMNEQFF. CDR3 nucleotide sequence: TGTGCCAGCAGCCAAGAGTCGCGGGAGATGAATGAGCAGTTCTTC.

The chain employs TRBV6-5 and TRBJ1-4; TRBD1 might be the D (5 bases). Trimming pared 7 bases from V and 4 bases from J, leaving 16 bases between. CDR3 length: 15 amino acids. Germline V gene sequence: CDR1 MNHEY, CDR2 SVGAGI. The CDR3 spells CASMDLGRGNEKLFF. The CDR3 coding sequence is TGTGCCAGCATGGATTTGGGGCGCGGTAATGAAAAACTGTTTTTT.

The chain is built from TRBV25-1 and TRBJ1-6, with TRBD1 as a possible D gene (5 bases). V lost 3 bases, J lost 8 bases, and 11 bases lay in between. Germline CDR1 MGHDK, CDR2 SYGVNS. The length of the CDR3 is 14 residues. CDR3 residues: CASSDWGRDSPLHF. CDR3 nucleotides: TGTGCCAGCAGTGATTGGGGGAGGGATTCACCCCTCCACTTT. The complete variable domain, with remaining parts taken from reference TRBV25-1 and TRBJ1-6, reads EADIYQTPRYLVIGTGKKITLECSQTMGHDKMYWYQQDPGMELHLIHYSYGVNSTEKGDLSSESTVSRIRTEHFPLTLESARPSHTSQYLCASSDWGRDSPLHFGNGTRLTVT.

V usage is TRBV30 and J usage is TRBJ2-2; the D is unclear. The germline gives CDR1 GTSNPN, CDR2 SVGIG (reference sequence). The CDR3 spans 13 residues. Trimming shortened V by 2 bases and J by 7 bases, and 11 bases separated the two germline ends. CDR3 residues: CAWSSQVGGELFF. The CDR3 bases are TGTGCCTGGAGTAGCCAGGTGGGCGGGGAGCTGTTTTTT.

The V gene is TRBV7-2, the J gene TRBJ1-1; tentative D call: TRBD1 (6 bases). Trimming stripped 1 base from V and 6 bases from J, with 12 bases between. Germline assignment: CDR1 SGHTA and CDR2 FQGNSA. This CDR3 region has 14 residues. The CDR3 here is CASSLDGGMPEAFF. For the CDR3, the DNA is TGTGCCAGCAGCTTAGATGGGGGCATGCCTGAAGCTTTCTTT.

The table lists this clone with a count of one. The rearrangement links TRBV15 to TRBJ1-5; D ambiguous. V lost 0 bases and J lost 1, with 10 bases in between. There are 16 residues in the CDR3. CDR1 and CDR2 (germline): LNHNV, YYDKDF (reference sequence). The CDR3 DNA reads TGTGCCACCAGCAGAGATTTGAGCGGGAGCAATCAGCCCCAGCATTTT. It translates to CATSRDLSGSNQPQHF.

The chain carries TRBV7-2 and TRBJ1-1; TRBD1 is a possible D gene (5 bases). The CDR3 runs to 14 residues. CDR1 SGHTA and CDR2 FQGNSA come from the germline V gene. V lost 4 bases and J 4 bases, leaving 13 bases between the germline ends. The CDR3 nucleotides are TGTGCCAGCAGCTCAATCATAACAGGCACTGAAGCTTTCTTT. Translated, it gives CASSSIITGTEAFF.

This chain's CDR3 is CASSRGGQGSYEQYF. CDR3 nucleotides: TGTGCCAGCAGCCGAGGGGGACAGGGTTCCTACGAGCAGTACTTC. The rearrangement joins TRBV7-8 to TRBJ2-7; TRBD1 matches at 9 bases. Germline lookup yields CDR1 SGHVS and CDR2 FQNEAQ. J gave up 1 base and V 5 bases, and 6 bases lay outside the gene matches. The CDR3 has 15 residues.

The gene calls are TRBV7-2 and TRBJ2-3; the D gene is possibly TRBD1 (6 bases). The CDR3 runs 17 residues. Germline V CDR1 and CDR2: SGHTA, FQGNSA. Trimming took 6 bases from V and 2 from J, leaving 21 bases between them. In nucleotides, the CDR3 is TGTGCCAGCAGTCAAAGCCGGACAGCGAAACACACAGATACGCAGTATTTT. Residues: CASSQSRTAKHTDTQYF.

The DNA for the CDR3 is TGTGCCAGCAGCTTACTAGGCCCGGGAAACACCATATATTTT. Translated: CASSLLGPGNTIYF. V and J are TRBV7-3 and TRBJ1-3; D not resolved. Trimming removed 2 bases from V and 4 bases from J, with 9 bases in between. The germline V gene has CDR1 SGHTA and CDR2 FQGTGA. The CDR3 runs 14 residues.

The chain uses TRBV27 and TRBJ2-7; 11 bases match TRBD1. This CDR3 contains 16 residues. Germline trimming cut 1 base from V and 0 bases from J; bases unmatched to any gene: 2. Germline V gives CDR1 MNHEY, CDR2 SMNVEV (reference sequence). For the CDR3, the DNA is TGTGCCAGCAGTTTATTTGGGACAGGGGGCTCCTACGAGCAGTACTTC. Translated, it gives CASSLFGTGGSYEQYF.

J is TRBJ2-3 and V is TRBV7-3; TRBD2 aligns across 9 bases. The V segment lost 6 bases and the J segment 4 bases; nucleotides outside the gene matches: 2. The CDR3 is 13 amino acids. In germline, CDR1 is SGHTA, CDR2 FQGTGA. In DNA, the CDR3 is TGTGCCAGCAGTTTAGCGGGGGCAGATACGCAGTATTTT. Residues: CASSLAGADTQYF.